The 17 T cell receptor beta chains below come from one sample, sequenced in a study of chronic HIV infection and antiretroviral therapy. TCRdb recomputed calls from the 5' RACE reads with MiXCR, one row per CDR3 protein. The table lists more than 25,000 distinct CDR3 sequences, 7% to 10% of them singletons. The material sequenced was peripheral blood. These receptors originate from an adult who had HIV and had not received antiretroviral therapy, or was an uninfected healthy control (not recorded which).

The chain combines TRBV11-2 with TRBJ2-3, with 11 bases fitting TRBD2. Germline values: CDR1 SGHAT, CDR2 FQNNGV. V shed 5 bases, J shed 0 bases, and the junction held 4 bases outside the gene matches. The CDR3 has 16 residues. CDR3 region: CASSGWTSGSTDTQYF. CDR3 nucleotide sequence: TGTGCCAGCAGCGGATGGACTAGCGGGAGCACAGATACGCAGTATTTT.

The table lists this clonotype with many counts. This sequence joins TRBV3-1 and TRBJ2-7, with D possibly called TRBD1 or TRBD2 (6 bases each). V was cut by 3 bases and J by 3 bases, with 18 bases left in between. Germline V lookup: CDR1 LGHDT, CDR2 YNNKEL (reference sequence). This CDR3 has 16 residues. CDR3 residues: CASSHPSRRGDYEQYF. CDR3 nucleotides: TGTGCCAGCAGCCACCCCTCTCGGAGGGGGGACTACGAGCAGTACTTC.

This clonotype was seen at least ten times. The chain joins TRBV6-5 to TRBJ2-7; D is unresolved. The CDR3 runs 12 residues. From germline, CDR1 is MNHEY and CDR2 SVGAGI. With 0 bases removed from V and 6 bases from J, the gap between germline ends came to 6 bases. The DNA of the CDR3 is TGTGCCAGCAGTTACTCGAAAGGCGAGCAGTACTTC. It yields the protein CASSYSKGEQYF.

The V and J genes are TRBV7-2 and TRBJ2-3; D perhaps matches TRBD1 (7 bases). The CDR3 loop spans 15 amino acids. Germline V gene lookup returns CDR1 SGHTA and CDR2 FQGNSA. V was trimmed by 4 bases and J by 5 bases, leaving 16 bases between them. The CDR3 protein is CASSSRQGGGDTQYF. The CDR3 DNA follows: TGTGCCAGCAGCTCCAGACAGGGAGGCGGAGATACGCAGTATTTT.

V usage is TRBV4-3 and J usage is TRBJ2-2; unclear D gene. Germline lookup yields CDR1 LGHNA and CDR2 YSLEER. V shed 3 bases and J shed 1 base, with 9 bases lying between them. This CDR3 contains 15 residues. The DNA for the CDR3 is TGCGCCAGCAGCCACGGACCATTGAACACCGGGGAGCTGTTTTTT. Amino acids: CASSHGPLNTGELFF.

This clonotype came up a few times. This rearrangement joins TRBV29-1 to TRBJ2-1; D is perhaps TRBD1 (5 bases). This CDR3 spans 13 amino acids. Germline V gene lookup returns CDR1 SQVTM and CDR2 ANQGSEA. Trimming took off 3 bases at V and 3 bases at J, with 9 bases between the two ends. In nucleotides, the CDR3 is TGCAGCGTTGACGAGGACAACTACAATGAGCAGTTCTTC. Translated, it gives CSVDEDNYNEQFF.

CDR3 in amino acids: CATSIPDSYEQYF. CDR3 coding DNA: TGTGCCACCAGTATCCCGGACTCCTACGAGCAGTACTTC. The chain recombines TRBV15 with TRBJ2-7; the D is unclear. This CDR3 spans 13 amino acids. CDR1 is LNHNV, CDR2 YYDKDF, per germline (reference sequence). V dropped 6 bases and J dropped 0 bases, with 9 bases sitting between them.

In this sample, this clonotype turned up a few times. V gene TRBV2 combines with J gene TRBJ2-1; the match to TRBD1 covers 10 bases. The junction had 5 bases not matched to a gene; V was cut back by 5 bases and J by 4 bases. The CDR3 contains 15 residues. CDR1 is SNHLY, CDR2 FYNNEI, per germline. The CDR3 DNA reads TGTGCCAGCAGTTCCGGGACAGGGGTATACAATGAGCAGTTCTTC. Protein sequence: CASSSGTGVYNEQFF.

The table lists this clonotype with a few counts. The chain joins TRBV29-1 to TRBJ1-1; D may be TRBD1 (5 bases). The V end was cut by 4 bases, the J end by 6 bases, with 12 bases between. Per germline, CDR1 SQVTM and CDR2 ANQGSEA. CDR3 size: 12 residues. The CDR3 region is CSVVRRGAEAFF. As DNA, the CDR3 is TGCAGCGTTGTCCGGCGAGGGGCTGAAGCTTTCTTT.

In its sample, this clonotype was seen many times. This chain uses TRBV6-4 with TRBJ1-6; a weak D match, TRBD1 (5 bases). The CDR3 is made up of 14 amino acids. Trimming pared 2 bases from V and 13 bases from J, leaving 15 bases between. Germline V gene data show CDR1 as MRHNA and CDR2 as SNTAGT. The CDR3 nucleotides are TGTGCCAGCAGTGACGGGACGGCGACCTCCCCCCTCCACTTT. Translation: CASSDGTATSPLHF.

This clonotype has at least ten counts. The chain carries TRBV6-4 and TRBJ2-1; perhaps TRBD2 as D (6 bases). This CDR3 has 15 amino acids. V was cut by 6 bases and J by 9 bases, with 21 bases left in between. Germline V gives CDR1 MRHNA, CDR2 SNTAGT. The CDR3 DNA reads as TGTGCCAGCAGACCCCGAGCTGGGGGAGGCGGTGAGCAGTTCTTC. Amino acid sequence: CASRPRAGGGGEQFF.

The gene calls are TRBV27 and TRBJ1-2, with D tentatively TRBD1 (6 bases). The V and J ends lost 2 bases and 3 bases respectively, with 10 bases between them. There are 14 residues in the CDR3. Per germline, CDR1 MNHEY and CDR2 SMNVEV (reference sequence). CDR3 sequence (DNA): TGTGCCAGCAGTTTAAGGGGGGGAGACTATGGCTACACCTTC. It codes for CASSLRGGDYGYTF.

In its sample, this clonotype was seen many times. The chain couples TRBV18 to TRBJ2-1, with a tentative D call TRBD2 (5 bases). This CDR3 has 12 residues. Germline CDR1 and CDR2: KGHSH and LQKENI. Trimming cost V 6 bases and J 13 bases, with 16 bases left between them. This chain's CDR3 is CASSSPAAVQFF. In DNA form, the CDR3 reads TGTGCCAGCTCGTCTCCAGCGGCGGTCCAGTTCTTC. Looking up the rest from reference TRBV18 and TRBJ2-1 gives the full variable domain: NAGVMQNPRHLVRRRGQEARLRCSPMKGHSHVYWYRQLPEEGLKFMVYLQKENIIDESGMPKERFSAEFPKEGPSILRIQQVVRGDSAAYFCASSSPAAVQFFGPGTRLTVL.

The CDR3: CASSPGDQETQYF. Here the CDR3 DNA reads TGTGCCAGCAGCCCCGGAGACCAAGAGACCCAGTACTTC. V gene TRBV5-5 combines with J gene TRBJ2-5; D gene ambiguous. Trimming left V 4 bases short and J 0 bases short, with 7 bases between. Per the germline V gene, CDR1 is SGHKS and CDR2 is YYEKEE (reference sequence). This CDR3 has 13 residues.

Ten or more counts support this clonotype. V usage is TRBV2 and J usage is TRBJ2-3; 9 positions agree with TRBD2. The ends lost 8 bases at V and 6 bases at J; junction bases unmatched: 9. Germline assignment: CDR1 SNHLY and CDR2 FYNNEI. The CDR3 loop spans 14 amino acids. In nucleotides, the CDR3 is TGTGCCAGCCCGACTAGCGGAACTGCGGATACGCAGTATTTT. As protein: CASPTSGTADTQYF.

This clonotype was observed a handful of times. The chain carries TRBV12-3 or TRBV12-4 and TRBJ2-7; tentatively, D is TRBD1 or TRBD2 (5 bases each). V was clipped by 1 base and J by 6 bases, with 13 bases between them. The CDR3 contains 14 residues. This CDR3 is CASSLEVEGIEQYF. The CDR3 nucleotides read TGTGCCAGCAGTTTAGAGGTAGAGGGGATCGAGCAGTACTTC.

The CDR3 sequence: CSVKRTGTTNTEAFF. In nucleotides, the CDR3 is TGCAGCGTTAAGCGCACCGGGACAACTAACACTGAAGCTTTCTTT. J is TRBJ1-1 and V is TRBV29-1; perhaps TRBD1 as D (6 bases). CDR3 size: 15 residues. Looked up from germline, CDR1 is SQVTM and CDR2 is ANQGSEA. Trimming shortened V by 5 bases and J by 2 bases, and 18 bases separated the two germline ends.